Listed below are T cell receptor beta chains from one sample, sequenced in a study of blood T cell repertoires in COVID-19. Some clones are missing from TCRdb's copy, which holds only in-frame ones; the method was immunoSEQ multiplex PCR. The sample comprises fewer than 350,000 clones, 85% of which are singletons, and 1.5% to 2% rests with the top ten. Sequencing used PBMCs or T cells enriched from blood (not recorded which). These TCRs come from a woman aged 25 to 45 who had been exposed to COVID-19. Each CDR3 is given with its conserved first and last residue. Each record gives: J gene, D gene, V gene, clone size, CDR3 protein, CDR3 DNA. The D gene is left open where the match is weak. Expanded clones get a size class; other rows say once, few or many, or leave the size out.

TRBJ2-2 TRBD2 TRBV2 NA CASRVSGYTGELFF TGTGCCAGCAGGGTTAGCGGGTATACCGGGGAGCTGTTTTTT
TRBJ1-2 NA TRBV28 NA CASSLAVGGANYGYTF TGTGCCAGCAGTTTAGCCGTCGGGGGGGCCAACTATGGCTACACCTTC
TRBJ1-4 NA TRBV6-6 few CASSYLGPAKEKLFF TGTGCCAGCAGTTACCTGGGCCCGGCTAAGGAAAAACTGTTTTTT
TRBJ1-5 NA TRBV3-1/TRBV3-2 NA CASSLTWGDQPQHF TGTGCCAGCAGCCTCACGTGGGGAGATCAGCCCCAGCATTTT
TRBJ2-7 TRBD1 TRBV24-1 NA CATSDPTGTRGDEQYF TGTGCCACCAGTGACCCGACAGGGACCCGAGGGGACGAGCAGTACTTC
TRBJ2-2 NA TRBV12-3/TRBV12-4 NA CASSFTGPGELFF TGTGCCAGCAGTTTCACAGGGCCCGGGGAGCTGTTTTTT
TRBJ2-5 NA TRBV6-5 many CASSQGVGETQYF TGTGCCAGCAGTCAGGGTGTCGGAGAGACCCAGTACTTC
TRBJ1-1 TRBD1 TRBV28 NA CASRGAGTGLSEAFF TGTGCCAGCAGGGGAGCCGGGACAGGATTATCTGAAGCTTTCTTT
TRBJ1-4 TRBD1 TRBV4-3 NA CASSQDRTGHSITNEKLFF TGCGCCAGCAGCCAAGATAGGACAGGGCATTCCATAACTAATGAAAAGCTGTTTTTT
TRBJ1-3 NA TRBV6-5 few CASSTRQSGNTIYF TGTGCCAGCAGCACGCGACAGTCTGGAAACACCATATATTTT
TRBJ1-1 NA TRBV5-6 NA CASSLLTVTENTEAFF TGTGCCAGCAGCCTTCTCACCGTAACAGAGAACACTGAAGCTTTCTTT
TRBJ2-1 TRBD2 TRBV28 NA CASSLVAGSSYNEQFF TGTGCCAGCAGTTTAGTAGCGGGGAGCTCCTACAATGAGCAGTTCTTC
TRBJ2-7 TRBD2 TRBV5-1 NA CASSRTPGQPGLAGVGEQYF TGCGCCAGCAGCCGGACCCCGGGACAGCCGGGACTAGCGGGAGTTGGAGAGCAGTACTTC
TRBJ2-7 TRBD1 TRBV5-1 once CATSRDRGPREQYF TGCGCCACCTCGCGCGACAGGGGGCCTCGCGAGCAGTACTTC
TRBJ2-1 TRBD2 TRBV5-1 once CASSLGGSNNEQFF TGCGCCAGCAGCTTGGGCGGGAGCAACAATGAGCAGTTCTTC
TRBJ1-1 NA TRBV19 NA CASSIAAGLNTEAFF TGTGCCAGTAGTATAGCAGCGGGCTTGAACACTGAAGCTTTCTTT
TRBJ2-7 NA TRBV30 NA CAWSVLGEQYF TGTGCCTGGAGTGTACTCGGCGAGCAGTACTTC
TRBJ1-1 TRBD1 TRBV25-1 NA CASSGDRGTAEAFF TGTGCCAGCAGTGGAGACAGGGGGACAGCTGAAGCTTTCTTT
TRBJ1-2 NA TRBV25-1 NA CASSAPGSNLPGYTF TGTGCCAGCAGTGCACCGGGATCTAATTTGCCCGGCTACACCTTC
TRBJ1-5 NA TRBV30 once CAWTGGINNQPQHF TGTGCCTGGACCGGGGGGATAAACAATCAGCCCCAGCATTTT
TRBJ1-4 NA TRBV19 NA CASSMGLDEKLFF TGTGCCAGTAGTATGGGACTGGATGAAAAACTGTTTTTT
TRBJ1-2 NA TRBV29-1 NA CSVSGFYGYTF TGCAGCGTGTCAGGATTCTATGGCTACACCTTC